These 16 T cell receptor beta chains share one sample of origin, sequenced in a study of CD8 T cells in ankylosing spondylitis. MiXCR, applied by TCRdb to the 5' RACE reads, yields one record per CDR3 protein. Of about 340,000 distinct CDR3 sequences listed, roughly 14% are singletons. The sequenced material came from blood, either unsorted or a sorted T cell fraction (not recorded which). These receptors came from a male donor with ankylosing spondylitis or in good health (not recorded which).

V gene TRBV12-3 or TRBV12-4 combines with J gene TRBJ2-2; D possibly uses TRBD1 or TRBD2 (7 bases each). The CDR3 runs 17 residues. Trimming took off 5 bases at V and 5 bases at J, with 21 bases between the two ends. The CDR3 here is CASSPSRGGSKTGELFF. The CDR3 DNA follows: TGTGCCAGCAGTCCAAGCAGGGGGGGGAGTAAAACCGGGGAGCTGTTTTTT.

The rearrangement uses TRBV6-2 or TRBV6-3 and TRBJ2-5, with 8 bases fitting TRBD2. Germline values: CDR1 MNHEY, CDR2 SVGEGT. With V trimmed by 0 bases and J by 3 bases, 9 bases remained unmatched. The CDR3 is made up of 17 amino acids. The CDR3 bases are TGTGCCAGCAGTTACTCGATCCAGCGGGGGATCGAAGAGACCCAGTACTTC. As protein: CASSYSIQRGIEETQYF.

This clonotype was observed a few times. The genes are TRBV7-2 and TRBJ1-1; a weak D match, TRBD1 (5 bases). V was pared by 8 bases and J by 0 bases, with 16 bases between. CDR3 size: 15 residues. CDR1 SGHTA and CDR2 FQGNSA come from the germline V gene. The CDR3 reads CASSPGTAMNTEAFF. In nucleotides, the CDR3 is TGTGCCAGCTCCCCTGGGACGGCCATGAACACTGAAGCTTTCTTT.

The sample holds a few counts of this clonotype. This rearrangement joins TRBV20-1 to TRBJ2-1; 9 bases agree with TRBD2. CDR1 and CDR2 from the germline V gene are DFQATT and SNEGSKA (reference sequence). The V and J ends lost 0 bases and 5 bases, in that order; junction bases with no gene match: 11. The CDR3 has 17 residues. CDR3 in amino acids: CSARDDSRLADNNEQFF. CDR3 nucleotides: TGCAGTGCTAGAGACGATTCTCGACTAGCGGATAACAATGAGCAGTTCTTC.

The chain has TRBV7-7 and TRBJ2-2; no reliable D call. The CDR3 is made up of 13 amino acids. Trimming cost V 2 bases and J 4 bases, with 5 bases left between them. CDR1 SSHAT and CDR2 FNYEAQ come from the germline V gene (reference sequence). The CDR3 here is CASSLKGTGELFF. In DNA form, the CDR3 reads TGTGCCAGCAGCTTAAAGGGCACCGGGGAGCTGTTTTTT.

The chain carries TRBV4-2 and TRBJ2-7; 8 nucleotides line up with TRBD2. The CDR3 contains 17 residues. Germline V gene lookup returns CDR1 LGHNA and CDR2 YNFKEQ. V trimming: 3 bases; J trimming: 0 bases; junction bases outside the gene matches: 10. The CDR3 spells CASSQVSPSGSSYEQYF. The CDR3 DNA sequence: TGTGCCAGCAGCCAGGTTTCTCCCAGCGGGAGCTCCTACGAGCAGTACTTC.

The sample holds a few counts of this clonotype. The chain has TRBV28 and TRBJ1-1, with D unresolved. Trimming shortened V by 5 bases and J by 4 bases, and 14 bases separated the two germline ends. CDR1 and CDR2 (germline): MDHEN, SYDVKM. This CDR3 is built from 14 residues. The CDR3 coding sequence is TGTGCCAGCAGTCCCCCCATCTCAGGCACTGAAGCTTTCTTT. Translated: CASSPPISGTEAFF.

This clonotype was recorded a few times. The chain couples TRBV3-1 to TRBJ1-1; tentatively, D is TRBD1 (6 bases). Germline CDR1 reads LGHDT; CDR2 reads YNNKEL (reference sequence). The CDR3 covers 17 residues. V was clipped by 1 base and J by 3 bases, with 18 bases between them. In DNA, the CDR3 is TGTGCCAGCAGCCAAGGGGTTACAGGGAGAAGGGACACTGAAGCTTTCTTT. Translating it yields CASSQGVTGRRDTEAFF. Full variable domain (rest looked up from reference TRBV3-1 and TRBJ1-1): DTAVSQTPKYLVTQMGNDKSIKCEQNLGHDTMYWYKQDSKKFLKIMFSYNNKELIINETVPNRFSPKSPDKAHLNLHINSLELGDSAVYFCASSQGVTGRRDTEAFFGQGTRLTVV.

This chain connects TRBV15 to TRBJ1-1, with D possibly being TRBD1 (6 bases). The CDR3 consists of 15 residues. V lost 0 bases and J 8 bases, leaving 16 bases between the germline ends. Germline V lookup: CDR1 LNHNV, CDR2 YYDKDF (reference sequence). The CDR3 region is CATSRDGDTYREAFF. CDR3 bases: TGTGCCACCAGCAGAGATGGGGACACCTACCGCGAAGCTTTCTTT.

This chain connects TRBV20-1 to TRBJ2-3; 12 bases fit TRBD2. The CDR3 loop spans 15 amino acids. Trimming took 1 base from V and 6 from J; bases not matched to a gene: 5. The germline V gene encodes CDR1 DFQATT and CDR2 SNEGSKA (reference sequence). CDR3: CSARVETSGSDTQYF. For the CDR3, the DNA is TGCAGTGCTAGAGTGGAGACTAGCGGGAGTGATACGCAGTATTTT.

The chain is built from TRBV10-3 and TRBJ2-1, with 9 nucleotides matching TRBD1. This CDR3 is built from 14 residues. CDR1 and CDR2 from the germline V gene are ENHRY and SYGVKD. Trimming at V came to 3 bases and at J to 7 bases, leaving 4 bases not matched to a gene. The CDR3 sequence is CAISEQGANNEQFF. CDR3 nucleotides: TGTGCCATCAGTGAACAGGGGGCGAATAATGAGCAGTTCTTC.

This chain connects TRBV4-1 to TRBJ2-1; 9 bases match TRBD2. V lost 4 bases and J lost 7; bases outside the gene matches: 14. CDR1 and CDR2 (germline): MGHRA, YSYEKL. CDR3 length: 17 amino acids. The CDR3 nucleotides are TGCGCCAGCAGCCGCCTACCCCTAGCGGGAATTGAAAATGAGCAGTTCTTC. It codes for CASSRLPLAGIENEQFF.

The rearrangement uses TRBV6-1 and TRBJ2-5; 11 nucleotides match TRBD2. Germline trimming cut 1 base from V and 4 bases from J; bases unmatched to any gene: 8. Germline CDR1 is MNHNS and CDR2 is SASEGT. The CDR3 extends over 17 amino acids. CDR3 protein: CASSEGLVAGGRETQYF. DNA for the CDR3: TGTGCCAGCAGTGAAGGCCTTGTAGCGGGGGGGCGAGAGACCCAGTACTTC.

This chain links TRBV5-1 with TRBJ2-1; 7 bases are shared with TRBD1. The CDR3 runs to 11 residues. V shed 4 bases, J shed 9 bases, and the junction held 1 base outside the gene matches. Germline CDR1 SGHRS, CDR2 YFSETQ. The CDR3 loop reads CASSRDSEQFF. CDR3 DNA sequence: TGCGCCAGCAGCCGGGACAGTGAGCAGTTCTTC.

This clonotype was seen repeatedly, ten times or more. The chain employs TRBV5-1 and TRBJ2-1; 10 bases line up with TRBD2. V shed 3 bases, J shed 5 bases, and the junction held 11 bases outside the gene matches. The CDR3 has 17 residues. Germline V CDR1 and CDR2: SGHRS, YFSETQ. CDR3 residues: CASSSLITSGVNNEQFF. Here the CDR3 DNA reads TGCGCCAGCAGCTCGTTAATAACTAGCGGGGTGAACAATGAGCAGTTCTTC.

In its sample, this clonotype was seen a few times. The chain uses TRBV4-2 and TRBJ2-2; 11 bases align to TRBD2. This CDR3 is built from 19 residues. CDR1 is LGHNA, CDR2 YNFKEQ, per germline. After removal of 4 bases from V and 0 bases from J, the junction contained 10 bases not matched to a gene. In nucleotides, the CDR3 is TGTGCCAGCAGCCCAGGACTAGCGGGCTTAATCGCGAACACCGGGGAGCTGTTTTTT. Its translation: CASSPGLAGLIANTGELFF.